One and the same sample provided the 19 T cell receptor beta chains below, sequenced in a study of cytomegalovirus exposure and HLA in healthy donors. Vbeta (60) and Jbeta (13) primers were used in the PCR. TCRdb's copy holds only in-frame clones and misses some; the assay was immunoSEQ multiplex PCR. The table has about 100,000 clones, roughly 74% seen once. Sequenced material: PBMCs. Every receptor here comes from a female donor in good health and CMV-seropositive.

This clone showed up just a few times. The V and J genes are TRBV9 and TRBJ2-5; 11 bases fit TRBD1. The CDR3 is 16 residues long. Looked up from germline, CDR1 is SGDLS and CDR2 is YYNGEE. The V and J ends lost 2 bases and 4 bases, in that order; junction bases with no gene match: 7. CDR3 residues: CASSVHPGQGAETQYF. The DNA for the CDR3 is TGTGCCAGCAGCGTTCACCCTGGACAGGGGGCAGAGACCCAGTACTTC.

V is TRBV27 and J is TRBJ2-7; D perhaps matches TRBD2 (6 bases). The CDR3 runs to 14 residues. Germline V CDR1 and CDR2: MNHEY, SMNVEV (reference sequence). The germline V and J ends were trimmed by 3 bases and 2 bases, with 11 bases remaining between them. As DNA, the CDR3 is TGTGCCAGCAGTTTTGGAGGGATTCCCTACGAGCAGTACTTC. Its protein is CASSFGGIPYEQYF.

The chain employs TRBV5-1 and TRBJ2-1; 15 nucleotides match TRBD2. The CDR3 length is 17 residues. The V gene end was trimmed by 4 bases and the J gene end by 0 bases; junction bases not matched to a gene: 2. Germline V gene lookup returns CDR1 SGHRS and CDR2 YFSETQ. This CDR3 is CASSRTSGRASYNEQFF. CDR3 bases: TGCGCCAGCAGCCGGACTAGCGGGAGGGCCTCCTACAATGAGCAGTTCTTC.

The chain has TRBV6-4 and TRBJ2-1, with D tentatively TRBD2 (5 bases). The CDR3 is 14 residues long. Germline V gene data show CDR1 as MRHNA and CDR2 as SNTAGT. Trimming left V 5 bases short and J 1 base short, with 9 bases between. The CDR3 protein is CASSTGGSYNEQFF. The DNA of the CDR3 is TGTGCCAGCAGTACCGGAGGTTCCTACAATGAGCAGTTCTTC.

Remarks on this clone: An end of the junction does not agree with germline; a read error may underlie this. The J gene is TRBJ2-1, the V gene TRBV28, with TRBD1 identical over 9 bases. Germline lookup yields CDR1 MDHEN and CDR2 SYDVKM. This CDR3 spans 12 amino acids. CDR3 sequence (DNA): TGTGCCAGCAGTCTGCCGGGACAGGGTTCCGTCTTC. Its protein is CASSLPGQGSVF.

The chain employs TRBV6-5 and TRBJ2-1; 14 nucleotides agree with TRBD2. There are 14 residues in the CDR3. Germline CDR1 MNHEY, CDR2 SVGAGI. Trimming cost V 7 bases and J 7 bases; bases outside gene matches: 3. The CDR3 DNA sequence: TGTGCCAGCAAGACTAGCGGGGGGGCTAATGAGCAGTTCTTC. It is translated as CASKTSGGANEQFF.

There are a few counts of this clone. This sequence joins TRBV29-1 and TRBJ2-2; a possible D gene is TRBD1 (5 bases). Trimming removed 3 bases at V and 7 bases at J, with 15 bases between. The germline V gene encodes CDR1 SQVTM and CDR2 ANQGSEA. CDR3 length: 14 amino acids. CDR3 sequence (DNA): TGCAGCGTTGAGATGGTCAGGGCAGGCGGGGAGCTGTTTTTT. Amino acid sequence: CSVEMVRAGGELFF.

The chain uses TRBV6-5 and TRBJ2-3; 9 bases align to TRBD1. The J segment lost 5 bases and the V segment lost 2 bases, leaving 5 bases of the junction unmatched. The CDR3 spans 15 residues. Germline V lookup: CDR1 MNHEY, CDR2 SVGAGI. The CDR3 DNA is TGTGCCAGCAGTTACCGTACAGGGGGCGTAGATACGCAGTATTTT. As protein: CASSYRTGGVDTQYF.

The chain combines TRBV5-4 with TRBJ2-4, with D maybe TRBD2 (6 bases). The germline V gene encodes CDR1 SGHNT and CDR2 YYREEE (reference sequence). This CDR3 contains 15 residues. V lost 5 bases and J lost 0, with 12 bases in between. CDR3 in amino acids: CASRSWGEAKNIQYF. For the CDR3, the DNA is TGTGCCAGCAGGTCGTGGGGGGAAGCCAAAAACATTCAGTACTTC.

The CDR3 region has the DNA TGTGCCAGCAGTTTCACGACAGGGGGGACGAACGAGCAGTACTTC. Translation gives CASSFTTGGTNEQYF. The V and J genes are TRBV7-9 and TRBJ2-7; TRBD1 matches 9 bases. The CDR3 sequence is 15 residues long. Germline trimming cut 6 bases from V and 5 bases from J; bases unmatched to any gene: 11. Germline lookup yields CDR1 SEHNR and CDR2 FQNEAQ (reference sequence).

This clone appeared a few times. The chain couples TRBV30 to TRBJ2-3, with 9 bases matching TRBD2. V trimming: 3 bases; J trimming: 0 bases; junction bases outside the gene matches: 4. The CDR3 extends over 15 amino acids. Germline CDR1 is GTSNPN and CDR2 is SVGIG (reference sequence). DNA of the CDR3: TGTGCCTGGAGCCGACTAGCGGATAGCACAGATACGCAGTATTTT. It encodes CAWSRLADSTDTQYF.

The CDR3 protein is CASRRRPDSPLHF. The CDR3 DNA reads TGTGCCAGCAGACGGAGGCCTGATTCACCCCTCCACTTT. The chain carries TRBV27 and TRBJ1-6; no firm D call. The germline V gene encodes CDR1 MNHEY and CDR2 SMNVEV (reference sequence). Trimming removed 6 bases at V and 8 bases at J, with 11 bases between. The CDR3 has 13 amino acids.

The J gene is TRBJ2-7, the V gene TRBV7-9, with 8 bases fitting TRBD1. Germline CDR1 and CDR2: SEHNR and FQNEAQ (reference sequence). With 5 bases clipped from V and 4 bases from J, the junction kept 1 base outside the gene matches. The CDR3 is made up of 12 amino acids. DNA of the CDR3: TGTGCCAGCAGCCGGACAGGGTACGAGCAGTACTTC. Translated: CASSRTGYEQYF. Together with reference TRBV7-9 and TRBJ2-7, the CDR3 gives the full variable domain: DTGVSQNPRHKITKRGQNVTFRCDPISEHNRLYWYRQTLGQGPEFLTYFQNEAQLEKSRLLSDRFSAERPKGSFSTLEIQRTEQGDSAMYLCASSRTGYEQYFGPGTRLTVT.

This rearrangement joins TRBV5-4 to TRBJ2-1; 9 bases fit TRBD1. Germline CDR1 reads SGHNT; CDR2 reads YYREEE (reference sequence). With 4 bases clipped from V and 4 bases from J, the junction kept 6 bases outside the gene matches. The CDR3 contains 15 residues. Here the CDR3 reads CASSPGTGTYNEQFF. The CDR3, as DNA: TGTGCCAGCAGCCCCGGGACAGGGACATACAATGAGCAGTTCTTC. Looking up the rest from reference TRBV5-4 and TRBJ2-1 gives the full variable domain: ETGVTQSPTHLIKTRGQQVTLRCSSQSGHNTVSWYQQALGQGPQFIFQYYREEENGRGNFPPRFSGLQFPNYSSELNVNALELDDSALYLCASSPGTGTYNEQFFGPGTRLTVL.

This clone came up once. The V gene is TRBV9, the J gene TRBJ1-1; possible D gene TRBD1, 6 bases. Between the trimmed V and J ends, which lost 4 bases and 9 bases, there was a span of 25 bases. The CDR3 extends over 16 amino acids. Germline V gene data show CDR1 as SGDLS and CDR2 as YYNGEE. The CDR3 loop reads CASSSKGSTGIVQAFF. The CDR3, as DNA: TGTGCCAGCAGCTCTAAAGGGAGTACAGGGATAGTTCAAGCTTTCTTT. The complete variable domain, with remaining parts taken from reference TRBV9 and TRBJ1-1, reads DSGVTQTPKHLITATGQRVTLRCSPRSGDLSVYWYQQSLDQGLQFLIQYYNGEERAKGNILERFSAQQFPDLHSELNLSSLELGDSALYFCASSSKGSTGIVQAFFGQGTRLTVV.

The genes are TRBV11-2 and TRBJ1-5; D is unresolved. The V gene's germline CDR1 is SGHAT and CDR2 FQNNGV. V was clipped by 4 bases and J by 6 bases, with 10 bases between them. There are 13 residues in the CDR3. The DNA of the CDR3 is TGTGCCAGCAGCTCATCACTTTCTCAGCCCCAGCATTTT. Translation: CASSSSLSQPQHF.

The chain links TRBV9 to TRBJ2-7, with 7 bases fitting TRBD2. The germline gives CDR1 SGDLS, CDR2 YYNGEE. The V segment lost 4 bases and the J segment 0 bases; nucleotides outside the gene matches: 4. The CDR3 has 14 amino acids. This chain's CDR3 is CASSPSGTSYEQYF. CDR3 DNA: TGTGCCAGCAGCCCGAGCGGGACCTCCTACGAGCAGTACTTC.

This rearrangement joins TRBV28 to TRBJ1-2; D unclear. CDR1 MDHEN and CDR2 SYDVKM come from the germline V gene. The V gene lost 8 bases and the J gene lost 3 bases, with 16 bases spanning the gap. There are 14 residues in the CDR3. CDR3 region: CASRIGGNDYGYTF. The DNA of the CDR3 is TGTGCCAGCCGGATAGGAGGGAACGACTATGGCTACACCTTC.

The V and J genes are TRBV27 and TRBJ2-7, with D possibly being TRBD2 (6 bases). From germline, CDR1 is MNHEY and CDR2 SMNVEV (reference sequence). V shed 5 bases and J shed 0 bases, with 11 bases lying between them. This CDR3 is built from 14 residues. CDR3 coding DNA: TGTGCCAGCAGTATGGGACTCTTCTCCTACGAGCAGTACTTC. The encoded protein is CASSMGLFSYEQYF.